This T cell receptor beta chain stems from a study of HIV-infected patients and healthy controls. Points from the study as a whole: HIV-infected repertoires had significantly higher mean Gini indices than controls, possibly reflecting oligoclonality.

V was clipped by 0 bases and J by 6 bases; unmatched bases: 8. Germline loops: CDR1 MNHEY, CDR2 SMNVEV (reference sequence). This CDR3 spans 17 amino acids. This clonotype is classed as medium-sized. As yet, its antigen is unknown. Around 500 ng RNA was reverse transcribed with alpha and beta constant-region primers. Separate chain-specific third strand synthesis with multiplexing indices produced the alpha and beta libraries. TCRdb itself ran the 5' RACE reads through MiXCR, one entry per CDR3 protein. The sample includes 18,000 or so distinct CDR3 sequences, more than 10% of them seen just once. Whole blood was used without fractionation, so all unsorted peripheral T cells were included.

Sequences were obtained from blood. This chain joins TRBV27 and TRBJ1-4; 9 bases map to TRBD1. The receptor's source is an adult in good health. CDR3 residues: CASSLSGTGGAYEKLFF. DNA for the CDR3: TGTGCCAGCAGTTTATCCGGCACAGGGGGCGCCTATGAAAAACTGTTTTTT.